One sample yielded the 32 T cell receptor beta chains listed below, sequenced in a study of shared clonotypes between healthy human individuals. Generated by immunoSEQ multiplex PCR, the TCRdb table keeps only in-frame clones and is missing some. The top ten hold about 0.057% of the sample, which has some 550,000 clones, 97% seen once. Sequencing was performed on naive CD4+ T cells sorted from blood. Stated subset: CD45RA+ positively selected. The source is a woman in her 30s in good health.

The CDR3 spells CASSPRRDGELFF. CDR3 DNA sequence: TGTGCCAGCAGCCCTAGGCGGGACGGGGAGCTGTTTTTT. J is TRBJ2-2 and V is TRBV28, with D possibly TRBD2 on 6 matching bases. The CDR3 totals 13 residues. CDR1 MDHEN and CDR2 SYDVKM come from the germline V gene. Trimming removed 6 bases at V and 7 bases at J, with 12 bases between. The complete variable domain, with remaining parts taken from reference TRBV28 and TRBJ2-2, reads DVKVTQSSRYLVKRTGEKVFLECVQDMDHENMFWYRQDPGLGLRLIYFSYDVKMKEKGDIPEGYSVSREKKERFSLILESASTNQTSMYLCASSPRRDGELFFGEGSRLTVL.

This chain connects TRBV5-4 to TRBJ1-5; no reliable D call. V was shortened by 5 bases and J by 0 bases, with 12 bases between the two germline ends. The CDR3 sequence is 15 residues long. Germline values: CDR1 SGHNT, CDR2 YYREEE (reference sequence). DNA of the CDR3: TGTGCCAGCAGTCTGGAGCCAGATAGCAATCAGCCCCAGCATTTT. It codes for CASSLEPDSNQPQHF.

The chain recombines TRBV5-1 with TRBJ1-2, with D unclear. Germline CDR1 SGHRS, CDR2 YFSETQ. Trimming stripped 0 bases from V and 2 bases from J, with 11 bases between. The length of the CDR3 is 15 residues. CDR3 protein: CASSLAETLNYGYTF. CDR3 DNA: TGCGCCAGCAGCTTGGCCGAGACCCTCAACTATGGCTACACCTTC.

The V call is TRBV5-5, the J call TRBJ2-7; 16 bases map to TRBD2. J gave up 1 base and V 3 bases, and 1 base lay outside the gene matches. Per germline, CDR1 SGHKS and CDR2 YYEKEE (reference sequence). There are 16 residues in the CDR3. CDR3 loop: CASSWGLAGGSYEQYF. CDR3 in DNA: TGTGCCAGCAGCTGGGGACTAGCGGGAGGGTCCTACGAGCAGTACTTC.

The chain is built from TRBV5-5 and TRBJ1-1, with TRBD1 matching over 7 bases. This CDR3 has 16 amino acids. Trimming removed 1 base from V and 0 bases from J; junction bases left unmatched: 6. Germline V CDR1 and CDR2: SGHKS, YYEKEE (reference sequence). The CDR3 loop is CASSLWGQPMNTEAFF. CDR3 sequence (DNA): TGTGCCAGCAGCTTGTGGGGACAGCCGATGAACACTGAAGCTTTCTTT.

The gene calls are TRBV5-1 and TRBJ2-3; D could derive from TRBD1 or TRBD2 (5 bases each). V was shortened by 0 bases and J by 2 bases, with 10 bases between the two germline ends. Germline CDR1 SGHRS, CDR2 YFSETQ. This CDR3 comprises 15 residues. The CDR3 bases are TGCGCCAGCAGCTTGGGGGACCGACACACAGATACGCAGTATTTT. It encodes CASSLGDRHTDTQYF.

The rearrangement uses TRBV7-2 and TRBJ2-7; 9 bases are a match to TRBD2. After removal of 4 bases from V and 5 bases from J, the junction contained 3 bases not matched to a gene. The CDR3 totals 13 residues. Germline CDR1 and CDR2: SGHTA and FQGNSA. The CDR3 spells CASSSTSGDEQYF. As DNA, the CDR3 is TGTGCCAGCAGCTCGACTAGCGGAGACGAGCAGTACTTC.

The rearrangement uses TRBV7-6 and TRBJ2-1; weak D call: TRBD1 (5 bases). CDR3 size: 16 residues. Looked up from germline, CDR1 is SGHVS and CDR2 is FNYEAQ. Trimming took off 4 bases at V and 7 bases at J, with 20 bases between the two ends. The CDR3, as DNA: TGTGCCAGCAGCTCTACAGGAAAGGCCACGAGGAATGAGCAGTTCTTC. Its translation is CASSSTGKATRNEQFF. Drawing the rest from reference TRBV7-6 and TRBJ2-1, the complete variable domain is GAGVSQSPRYKVTKRGQDVALRCDPISGHVSLYWYRQALGQGPEFLTYFNYEAQQDKSGLPNDRFSAERPEGSISTLTIQRTEQRDSAMYRCASSSTGKATRNEQFFGPGTRLTVL.

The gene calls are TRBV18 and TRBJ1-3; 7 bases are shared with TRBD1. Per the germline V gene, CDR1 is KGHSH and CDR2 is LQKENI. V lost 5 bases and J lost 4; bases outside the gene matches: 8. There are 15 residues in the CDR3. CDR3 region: CASSTGQAGGNTIYF. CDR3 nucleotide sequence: TGTGCCAGCTCAACCGGACAGGCGGGCGGAAACACCATATATTTT.

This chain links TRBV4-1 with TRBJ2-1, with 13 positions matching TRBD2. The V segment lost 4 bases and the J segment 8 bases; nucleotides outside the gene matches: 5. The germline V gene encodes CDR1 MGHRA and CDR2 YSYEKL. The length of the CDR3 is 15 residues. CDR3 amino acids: CASSPRTSGSHEQFF. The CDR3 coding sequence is TGCGCCAGCAGCCCTCGGACTAGCGGGAGCCATGAGCAGTTCTTC.

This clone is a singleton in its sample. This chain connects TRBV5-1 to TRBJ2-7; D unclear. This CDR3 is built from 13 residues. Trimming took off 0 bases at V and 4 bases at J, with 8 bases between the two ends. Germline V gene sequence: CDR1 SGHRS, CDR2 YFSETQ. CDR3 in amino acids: CASSLGEGYEQYF. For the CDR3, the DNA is TGCGCCAGCAGCTTGGGAGAAGGATACGAGCAGTACTTC.

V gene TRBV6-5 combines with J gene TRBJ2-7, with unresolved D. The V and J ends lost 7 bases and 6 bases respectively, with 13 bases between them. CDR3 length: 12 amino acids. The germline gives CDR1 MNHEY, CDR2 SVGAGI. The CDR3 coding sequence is TGTGCCAGCACCCCCACGACCGGCGAGCAGTACTTC. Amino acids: CASTPTTGEQYF.

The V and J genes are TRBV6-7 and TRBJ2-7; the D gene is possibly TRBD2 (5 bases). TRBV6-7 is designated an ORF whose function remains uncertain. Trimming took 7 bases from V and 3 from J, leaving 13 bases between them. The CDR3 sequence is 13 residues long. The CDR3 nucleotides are TGTGCCAGCACCAGAGCGGACGGCTACGAGCAGTACTTC. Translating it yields CASTRADGYEQYF.

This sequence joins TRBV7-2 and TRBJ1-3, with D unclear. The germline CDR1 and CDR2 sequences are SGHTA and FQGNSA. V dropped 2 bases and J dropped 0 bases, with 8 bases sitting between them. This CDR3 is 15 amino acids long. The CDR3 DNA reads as TGTGCCAGCAGCTTATGGGGAAGCTCTGGAAACACCATATATTTT. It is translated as CASSLWGSSGNTIYF.

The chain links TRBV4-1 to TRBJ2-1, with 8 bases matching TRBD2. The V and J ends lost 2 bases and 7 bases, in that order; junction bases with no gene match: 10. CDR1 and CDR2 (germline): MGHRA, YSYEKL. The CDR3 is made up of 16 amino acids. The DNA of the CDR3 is TGCGCCAGCAGCCAATTTAGCGGGACCCTAGGGAATGAGCAGTTCTTC. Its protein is CASSQFSGTLGNEQFF.

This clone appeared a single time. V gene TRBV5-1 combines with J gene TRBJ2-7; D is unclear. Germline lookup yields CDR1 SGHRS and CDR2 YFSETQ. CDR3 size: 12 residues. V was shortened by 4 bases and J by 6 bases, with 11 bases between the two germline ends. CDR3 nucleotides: TGCGCCAGCAGCCCCGACACCCTCGAGCAGTACTTC. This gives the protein CASSPDTLEQYF.

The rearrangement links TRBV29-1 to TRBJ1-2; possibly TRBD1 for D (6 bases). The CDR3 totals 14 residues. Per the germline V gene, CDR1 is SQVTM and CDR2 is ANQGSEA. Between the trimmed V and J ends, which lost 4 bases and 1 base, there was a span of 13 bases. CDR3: CSVGVRQDNYGYTF. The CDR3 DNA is TGCAGCGTTGGGGTTCGACAGGATAACTATGGCTACACCTTC.

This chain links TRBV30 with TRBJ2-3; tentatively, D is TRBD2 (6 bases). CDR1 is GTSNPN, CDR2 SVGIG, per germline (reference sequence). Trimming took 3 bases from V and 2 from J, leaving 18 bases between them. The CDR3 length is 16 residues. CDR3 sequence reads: CAWRRGSETYTDTQYF. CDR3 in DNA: TGTGCCTGGAGACGGGGGTCAGAAACGTACACAGATACGCAGTATTTT.

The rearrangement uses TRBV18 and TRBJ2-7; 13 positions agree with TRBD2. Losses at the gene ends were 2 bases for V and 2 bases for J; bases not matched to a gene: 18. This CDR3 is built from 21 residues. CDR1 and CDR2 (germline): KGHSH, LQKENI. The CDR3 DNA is TGTGCCAGCTCACCATATGCACAGGGACTAGCGGGATCGGCTCTGGCCTACGAGCAGTACTTC. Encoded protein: CASSPYAQGLAGSALAYEQYF.

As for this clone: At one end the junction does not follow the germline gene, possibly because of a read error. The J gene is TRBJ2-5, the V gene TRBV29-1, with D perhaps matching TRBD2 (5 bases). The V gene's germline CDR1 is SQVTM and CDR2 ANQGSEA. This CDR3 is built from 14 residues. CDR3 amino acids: CSAGIRLTQGTQYF. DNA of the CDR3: TGCAGCGCTGGGATCCGACTAACCCAAGGGACCCAGTACTTC.

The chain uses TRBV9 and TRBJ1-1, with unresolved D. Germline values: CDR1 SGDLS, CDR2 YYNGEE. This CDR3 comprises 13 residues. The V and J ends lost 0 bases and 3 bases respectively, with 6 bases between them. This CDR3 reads CASSVAQDTEAFF. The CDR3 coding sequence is TGTGCCAGCAGCGTAGCTCAGGACACTGAAGCTTTCTTT.

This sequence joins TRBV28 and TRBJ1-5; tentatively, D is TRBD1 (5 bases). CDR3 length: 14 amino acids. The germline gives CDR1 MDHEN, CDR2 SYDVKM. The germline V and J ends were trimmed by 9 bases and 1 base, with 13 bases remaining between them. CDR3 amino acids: CASSGFFSNQPQHF. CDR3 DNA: TGTGCCAGTTCAGGGTTTTTCAGCAATCAGCCCCAGCATTTT.

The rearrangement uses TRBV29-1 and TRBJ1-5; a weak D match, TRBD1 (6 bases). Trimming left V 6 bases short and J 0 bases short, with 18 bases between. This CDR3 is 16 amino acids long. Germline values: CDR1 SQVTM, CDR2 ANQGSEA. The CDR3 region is CSVMDSAGDSNQPQHF. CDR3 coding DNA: TGCAGCGTGATGGACTCTGCAGGGGATAGCAATCAGCCCCAGCATTTT.

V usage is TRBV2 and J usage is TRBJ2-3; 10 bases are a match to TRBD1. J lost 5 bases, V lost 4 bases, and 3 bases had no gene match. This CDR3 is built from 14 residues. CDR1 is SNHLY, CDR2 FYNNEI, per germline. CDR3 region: CASSVTGGRDTQYF. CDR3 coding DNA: TGTGCCAGCAGTGTGACAGGGGGCAGAGATACGCAGTATTTT.

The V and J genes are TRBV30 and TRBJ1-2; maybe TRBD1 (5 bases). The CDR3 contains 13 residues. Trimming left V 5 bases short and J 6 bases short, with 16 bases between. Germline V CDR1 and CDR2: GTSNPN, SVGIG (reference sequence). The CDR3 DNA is TGTGCCTGGGAAGCAGGACACCCTAATGGCTACACCTTC. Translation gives CAWEAGHPNGYTF.

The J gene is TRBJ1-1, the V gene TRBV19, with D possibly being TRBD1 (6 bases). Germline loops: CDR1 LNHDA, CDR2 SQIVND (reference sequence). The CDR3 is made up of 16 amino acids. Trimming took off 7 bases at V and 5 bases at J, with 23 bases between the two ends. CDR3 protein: CASTNARGKVRTEAFF. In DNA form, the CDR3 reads TGTGCCAGTACTAATGCCAGGGGAAAAGTAAGGACTGAAGCTTTCTTT.

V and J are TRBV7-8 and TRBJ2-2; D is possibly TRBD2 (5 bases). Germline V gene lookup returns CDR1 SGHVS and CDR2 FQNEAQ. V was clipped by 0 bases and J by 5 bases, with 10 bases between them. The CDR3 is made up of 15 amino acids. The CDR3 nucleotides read TGTGCCAGCAGCTTAGCGAGCGGAGAGACCGGGGAGCTGTTTTTT. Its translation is CASSLASGETGELFF.

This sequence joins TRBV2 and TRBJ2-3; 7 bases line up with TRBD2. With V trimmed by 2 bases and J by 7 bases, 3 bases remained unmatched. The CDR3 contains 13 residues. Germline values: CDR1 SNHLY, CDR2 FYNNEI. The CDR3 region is CASSEREGNTQYF. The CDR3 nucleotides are TGTGCCAGCAGTGAAAGGGAGGGGAATACGCAGTATTTT.

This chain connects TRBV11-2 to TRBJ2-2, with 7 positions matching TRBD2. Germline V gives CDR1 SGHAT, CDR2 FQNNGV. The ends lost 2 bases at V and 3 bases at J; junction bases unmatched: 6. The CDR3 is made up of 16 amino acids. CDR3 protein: CASSLSRGRDTGELFF. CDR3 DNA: TGTGCCAGCAGCTTATCGCGAGGGAGGGACACCGGGGAGCTGTTTTTT.

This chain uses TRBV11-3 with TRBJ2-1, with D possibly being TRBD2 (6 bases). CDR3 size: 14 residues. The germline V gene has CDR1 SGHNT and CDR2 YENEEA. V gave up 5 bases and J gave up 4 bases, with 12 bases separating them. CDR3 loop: CASSRAGGYNEQFF. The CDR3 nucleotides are TGTGCCAGCAGCAGAGCGGGCGGATACAATGAGCAGTTCTTC.

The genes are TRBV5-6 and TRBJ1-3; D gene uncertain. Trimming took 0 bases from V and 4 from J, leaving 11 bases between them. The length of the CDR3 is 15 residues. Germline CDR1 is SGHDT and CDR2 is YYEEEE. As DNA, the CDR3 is TGTGCCAGCAGCTTGGCCGCCGGTCGGGGAAACACCATATATTTT. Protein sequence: CASSLAAGRGNTIYF.

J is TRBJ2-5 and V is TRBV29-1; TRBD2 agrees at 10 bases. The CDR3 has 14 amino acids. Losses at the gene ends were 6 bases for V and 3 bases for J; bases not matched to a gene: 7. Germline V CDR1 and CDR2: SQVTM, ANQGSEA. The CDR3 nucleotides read TGCAGCGTCGCCGGGACTAGCGTGAAAGAGACCCAGTACTTC. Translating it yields CSVAGTSVKETQYF.